This paragraph covers one T cell receptor (beta chain) sequence. This record comes from a study of T-cell reconstitution after alpha-beta-depleted transplantation in children. Preparation of the TCRbeta library was carried out with unique molecular identifiers. MiXCR, run by TCRdb on the PCR reads, gives a single entry per CDR3 protein. The data hold 170,000 or so distinct CDR3 sequences, with about 6.4% observed a single time. Germline V CDR1 and CDR2: DFQATT, SNEGSKA (reference sequence). V lost 6 bases, J lost 4 bases, and 15 bases stayed unmatched. The CDR3 contains 16 residues. The material sequenced was PBMCs from the stem cell graft donor, taken from the stem cell graft. The receptor was isolated from a human donor who donated a stem cell graft to a child with Wiskott-Aldrich syndrome. The J gene is TRBJ2-7, the V gene TRBV20-1, with 10 bases aligning to TRBD2. Here the CDR3 reads CSALPRASGRSYEQYF. The CDR3 DNA follows: TGCAGTGCCCTTCCTAGAGCTAGCGGGAGATCGTACGAGCAGTACTTC.